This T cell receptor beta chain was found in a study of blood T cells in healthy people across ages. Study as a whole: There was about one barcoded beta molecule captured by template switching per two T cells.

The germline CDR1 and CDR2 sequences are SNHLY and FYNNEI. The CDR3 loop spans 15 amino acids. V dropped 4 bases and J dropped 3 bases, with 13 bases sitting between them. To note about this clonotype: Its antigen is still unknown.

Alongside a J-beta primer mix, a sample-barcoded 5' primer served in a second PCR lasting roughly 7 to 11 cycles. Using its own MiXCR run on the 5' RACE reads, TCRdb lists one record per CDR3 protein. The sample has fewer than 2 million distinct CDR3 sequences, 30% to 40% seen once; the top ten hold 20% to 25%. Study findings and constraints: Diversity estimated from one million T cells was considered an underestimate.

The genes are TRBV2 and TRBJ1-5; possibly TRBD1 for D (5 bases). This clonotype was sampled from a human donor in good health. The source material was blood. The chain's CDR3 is CASSGSGDPNQPQHF. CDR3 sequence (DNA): TGTGCCAGCAGTGGTAGCGGGGACCCCAATCAGCCCCAGCATTTT.